This TCR beta chain was profiled in a study of CD8 T cell repertoires and HIV-1 epitope variants. In the study overall: Each of Twenty-five Gag and Nef epitope peptides stimulated a separate culture. Epitopes were three Gag families plus Nef HW9 and YT9. Study results and limitations: Nine antigen-specific TCR beta clonotypes were found; more than five seemed cross-reactive to variants.

CDR1 is SEHNR and CDR2 is FQNEAQ in the germline V gene (reference sequence). Between the trimmed V and J ends, which lost 4 bases and 6 bases, there was a span of 16 bases. This CDR3 region has 15 residues. Assay: immunoSEQ multiplex PCR; the TCRdb copy retains only in-frame clones and omits some. The sample has 80,000 to 95,000 clones; just under 75% are singletons. About this clone: The target antigen is unknown.

The sequencing input was uncultured baseline CD8+ T cells from peripheral blood mononuclear cells (PBMCs). This clonotype originated in a male donor with HIV. The rearrangement uses TRBV7-9 and TRBJ2-1; possible D gene TRBD2, 6 bases. CDR3 nucleotides: TGTGCCAGCAGCTCCCGGTCGGGAGACTCCAATGAGCAGTTCTTC. Its protein is CASSSRSGDSNEQFF.